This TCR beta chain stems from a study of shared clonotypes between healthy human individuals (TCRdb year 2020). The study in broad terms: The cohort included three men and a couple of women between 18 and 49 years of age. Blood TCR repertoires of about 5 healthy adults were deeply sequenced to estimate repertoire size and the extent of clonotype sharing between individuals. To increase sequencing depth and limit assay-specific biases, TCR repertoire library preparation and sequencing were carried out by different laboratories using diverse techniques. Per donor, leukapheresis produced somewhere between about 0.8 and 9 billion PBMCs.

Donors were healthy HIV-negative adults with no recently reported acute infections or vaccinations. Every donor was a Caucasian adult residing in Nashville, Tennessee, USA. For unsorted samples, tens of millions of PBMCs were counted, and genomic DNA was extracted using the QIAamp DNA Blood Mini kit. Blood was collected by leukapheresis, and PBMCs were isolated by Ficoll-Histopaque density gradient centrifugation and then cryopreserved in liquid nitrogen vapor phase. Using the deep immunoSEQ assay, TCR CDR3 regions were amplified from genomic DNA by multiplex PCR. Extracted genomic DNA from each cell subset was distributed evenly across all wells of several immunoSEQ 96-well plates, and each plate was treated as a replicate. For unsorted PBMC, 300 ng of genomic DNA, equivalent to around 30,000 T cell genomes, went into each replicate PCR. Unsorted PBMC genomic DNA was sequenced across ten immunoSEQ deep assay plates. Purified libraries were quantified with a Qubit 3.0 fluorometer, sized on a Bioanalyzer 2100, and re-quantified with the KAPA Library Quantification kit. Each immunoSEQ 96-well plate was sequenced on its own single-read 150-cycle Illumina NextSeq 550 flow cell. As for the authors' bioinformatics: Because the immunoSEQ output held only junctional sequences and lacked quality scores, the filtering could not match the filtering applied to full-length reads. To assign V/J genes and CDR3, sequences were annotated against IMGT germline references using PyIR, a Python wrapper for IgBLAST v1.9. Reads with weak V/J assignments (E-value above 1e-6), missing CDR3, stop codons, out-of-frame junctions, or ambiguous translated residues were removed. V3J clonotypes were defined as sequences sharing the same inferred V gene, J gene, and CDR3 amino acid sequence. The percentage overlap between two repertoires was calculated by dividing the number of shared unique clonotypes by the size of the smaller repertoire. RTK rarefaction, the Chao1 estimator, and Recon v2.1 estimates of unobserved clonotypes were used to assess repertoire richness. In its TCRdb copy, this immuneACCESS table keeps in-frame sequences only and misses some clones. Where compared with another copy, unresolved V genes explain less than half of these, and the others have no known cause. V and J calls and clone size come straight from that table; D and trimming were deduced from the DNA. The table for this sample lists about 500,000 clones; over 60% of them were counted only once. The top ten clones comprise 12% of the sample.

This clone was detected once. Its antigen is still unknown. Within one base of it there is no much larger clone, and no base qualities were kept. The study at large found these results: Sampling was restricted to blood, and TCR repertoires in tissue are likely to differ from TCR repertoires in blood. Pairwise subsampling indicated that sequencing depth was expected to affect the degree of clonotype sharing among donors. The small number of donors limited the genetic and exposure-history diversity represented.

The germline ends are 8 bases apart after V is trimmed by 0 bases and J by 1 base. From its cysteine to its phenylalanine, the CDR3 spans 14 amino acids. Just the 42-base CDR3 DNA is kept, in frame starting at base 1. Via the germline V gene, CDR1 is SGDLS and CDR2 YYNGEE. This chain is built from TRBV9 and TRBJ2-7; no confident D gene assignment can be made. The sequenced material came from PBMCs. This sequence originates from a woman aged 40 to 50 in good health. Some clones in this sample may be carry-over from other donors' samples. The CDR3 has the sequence CASSVAWQSYEQYF. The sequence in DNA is TGTGCCAGCAGCGTAGCTTGGCAGTCCTACGAGCAGTACTTC.